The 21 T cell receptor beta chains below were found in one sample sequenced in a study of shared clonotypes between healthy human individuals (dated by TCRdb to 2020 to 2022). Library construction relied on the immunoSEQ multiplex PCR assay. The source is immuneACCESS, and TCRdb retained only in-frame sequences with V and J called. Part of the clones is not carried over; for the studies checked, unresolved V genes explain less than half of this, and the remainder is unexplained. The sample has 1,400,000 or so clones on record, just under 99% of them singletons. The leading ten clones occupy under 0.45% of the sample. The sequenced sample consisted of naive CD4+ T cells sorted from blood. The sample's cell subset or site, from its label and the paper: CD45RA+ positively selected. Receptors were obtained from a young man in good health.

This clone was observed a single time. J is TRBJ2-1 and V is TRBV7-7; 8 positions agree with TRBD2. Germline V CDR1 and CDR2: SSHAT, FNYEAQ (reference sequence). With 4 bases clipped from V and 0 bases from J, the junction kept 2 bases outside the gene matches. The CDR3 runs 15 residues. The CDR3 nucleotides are TGTGCCAGCAGCTCGGGAGGGGGCTCCTACAATGAGCAGTTCTTC. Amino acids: CASSSGGGSYNEQFF.

CDR3 nucleotides: TGTGCCAGCAGTTCCCTAACCGGGACAGCCAACTCTGGAAACACCATATATTTT. The encoded protein is CASSSLTGTANSGNTIYF. The genes are TRBV28 and TRBJ1-3, with 7 bases identical to TRBD1. V gave up 4 bases and J gave up 0 bases; unmatched junction bases: 12. The CDR3 runs 18 residues. Germline V lookup: CDR1 MDHEN, CDR2 SYDVKM.

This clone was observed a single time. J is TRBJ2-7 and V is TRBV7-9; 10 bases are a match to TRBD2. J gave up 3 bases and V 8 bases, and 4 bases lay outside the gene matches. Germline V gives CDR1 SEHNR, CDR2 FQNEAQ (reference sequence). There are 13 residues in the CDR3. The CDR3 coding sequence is TGTGCCAGCGCTCTAGCGGGAGTCTACGAGCAGTACTTC. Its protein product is CASALAGVYEQYF. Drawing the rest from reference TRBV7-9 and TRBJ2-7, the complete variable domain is DTGVSQNPRHKITKRGQNVTFRCDPISEHNRLYWYRQTLGQGPEFLTYFQNEAQLEKSRLLSDRFSAERPKGSFSTLEIQRTEQGDSAMYLCASALAGVYEQYFGPGTRLTVT.

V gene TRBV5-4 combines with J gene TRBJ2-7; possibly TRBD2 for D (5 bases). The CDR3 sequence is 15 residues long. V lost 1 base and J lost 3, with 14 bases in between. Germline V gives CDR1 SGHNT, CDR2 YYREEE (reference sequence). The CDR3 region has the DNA TGTGCCAGCAGCTTGTTGGGGAGACCCAACTACGAGCAGTACTTC. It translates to CASSLLGRPNYEQYF.

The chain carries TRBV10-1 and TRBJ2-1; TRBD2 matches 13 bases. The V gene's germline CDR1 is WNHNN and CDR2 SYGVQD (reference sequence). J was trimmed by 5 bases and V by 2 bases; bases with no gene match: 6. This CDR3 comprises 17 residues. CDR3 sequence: CASSEAKGLAGHNEQFF. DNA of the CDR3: TGCGCCAGCAGTGAGGCTAAGGGACTAGCGGGGCACAATGAGCAGTTCTTC.

The CDR3 loop is CASSQYRTGYGYTF. CDR3 coding DNA: TGCGCCAGCAGCCAATACCGCACCGGCTATGGCTACACCTTC. The chain links TRBV4-3 to TRBJ1-2; no definite D call. The germline V gene encodes CDR1 LGHNA and CDR2 YSLEER. The V gene lost 2 bases and the J gene lost 4 bases, with 11 bases spanning the gap. This CDR3 spans 14 amino acids.

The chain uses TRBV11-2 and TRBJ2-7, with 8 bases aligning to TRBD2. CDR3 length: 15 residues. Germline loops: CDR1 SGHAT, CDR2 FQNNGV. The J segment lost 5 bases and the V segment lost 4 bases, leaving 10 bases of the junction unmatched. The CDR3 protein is CASSSTSGRRNEQYF. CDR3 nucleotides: TGTGCCAGCAGCTCGACCAGCGGGAGAAGGAACGAGCAGTACTTC.

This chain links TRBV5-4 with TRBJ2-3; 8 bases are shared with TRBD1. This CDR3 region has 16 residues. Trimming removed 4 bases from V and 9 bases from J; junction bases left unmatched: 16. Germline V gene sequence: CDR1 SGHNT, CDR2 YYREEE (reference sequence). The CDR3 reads CASSPVQGAREGTQYF. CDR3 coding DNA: TGTGCCAGCAGCCCGGTCCAGGGGGCGAGGGAAGGCACGCAGTATTTT.

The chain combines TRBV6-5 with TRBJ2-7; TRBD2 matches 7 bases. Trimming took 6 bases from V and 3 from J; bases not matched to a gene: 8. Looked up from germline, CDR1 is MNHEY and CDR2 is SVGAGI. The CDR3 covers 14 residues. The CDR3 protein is CASRTGLADYEQYF. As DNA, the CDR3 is TGTGCCAGCAGAACCGGTCTAGCGGACTACGAGCAGTACTTC.

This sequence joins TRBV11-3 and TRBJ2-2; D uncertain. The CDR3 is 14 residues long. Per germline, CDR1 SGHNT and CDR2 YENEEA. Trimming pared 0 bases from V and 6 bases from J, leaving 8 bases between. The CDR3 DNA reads TGTGCCAGCAGCTTAGATCGCCTAGCCGGGGAGCTGTTTTTT. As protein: CASSLDRLAGELFF.

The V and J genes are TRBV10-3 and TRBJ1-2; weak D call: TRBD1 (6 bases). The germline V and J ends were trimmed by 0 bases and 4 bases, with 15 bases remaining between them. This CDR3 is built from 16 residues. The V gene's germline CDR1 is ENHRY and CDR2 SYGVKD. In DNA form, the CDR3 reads TGTGCCATCAGTGAGTCGATAGGACAGCAAAGCTATGGCTACACCTTC. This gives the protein CAISESIGQQSYGYTF.

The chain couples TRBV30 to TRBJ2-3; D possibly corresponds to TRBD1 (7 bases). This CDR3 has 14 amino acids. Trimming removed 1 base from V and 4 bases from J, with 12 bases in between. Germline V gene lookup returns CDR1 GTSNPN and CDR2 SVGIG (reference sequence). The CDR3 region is CAWSGGTAADTQYF. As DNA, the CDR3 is TGTGCCTGGAGTGGCGGGACAGCCGCAGATACGCAGTATTTT.

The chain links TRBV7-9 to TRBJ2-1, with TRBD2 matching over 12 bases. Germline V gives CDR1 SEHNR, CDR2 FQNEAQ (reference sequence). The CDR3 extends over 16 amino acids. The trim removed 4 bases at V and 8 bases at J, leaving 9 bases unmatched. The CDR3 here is CASSSRLAGVNDEQFF. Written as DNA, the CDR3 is TGTGCCAGCAGCTCCCGACTAGCGGGAGTGAACGATGAGCAGTTCTTC.

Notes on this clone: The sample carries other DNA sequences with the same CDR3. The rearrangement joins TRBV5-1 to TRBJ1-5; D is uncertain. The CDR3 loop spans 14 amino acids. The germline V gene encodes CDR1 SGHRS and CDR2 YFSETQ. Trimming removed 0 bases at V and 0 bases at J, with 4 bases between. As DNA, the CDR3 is TGCGCCAGCAGCTTGGGGAATAGCAATCAGCCCCAGCATTTT. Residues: CASSLGNSNQPQHF.

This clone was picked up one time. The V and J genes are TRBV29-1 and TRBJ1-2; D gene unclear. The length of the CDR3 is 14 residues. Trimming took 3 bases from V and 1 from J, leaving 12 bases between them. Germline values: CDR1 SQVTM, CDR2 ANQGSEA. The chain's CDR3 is CSVDKNPLNYGYTF. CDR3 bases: TGCAGCGTTGATAAAAACCCTCTTAACTATGGCTACACCTTC.

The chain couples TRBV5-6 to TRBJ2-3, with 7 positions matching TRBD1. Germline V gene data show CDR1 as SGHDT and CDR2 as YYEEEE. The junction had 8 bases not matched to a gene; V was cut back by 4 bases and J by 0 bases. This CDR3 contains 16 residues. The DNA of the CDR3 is TGTGCCAGCAGCCTCGGACAGGCTACTAGCACAGATACGCAGTATTTT. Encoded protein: CASSLGQATSTDTQYF.

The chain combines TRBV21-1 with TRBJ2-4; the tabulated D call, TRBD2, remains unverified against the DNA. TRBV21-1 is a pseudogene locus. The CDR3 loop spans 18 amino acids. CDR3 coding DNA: TGTGCCAGCAGCACGGGACTAGCGGGAGGGCCTCACAAAAACATTCAGTACTTC. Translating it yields CASSTGLAGGPHKNIQYF.

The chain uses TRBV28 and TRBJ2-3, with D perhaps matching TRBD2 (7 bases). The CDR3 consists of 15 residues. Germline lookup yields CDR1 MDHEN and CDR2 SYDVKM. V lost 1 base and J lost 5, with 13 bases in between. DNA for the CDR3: TGTGCCAGCAGTTTATTAGGGGGGGCTAGAGATACGCAGTATTTT. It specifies CASSLLGGARDTQYF.

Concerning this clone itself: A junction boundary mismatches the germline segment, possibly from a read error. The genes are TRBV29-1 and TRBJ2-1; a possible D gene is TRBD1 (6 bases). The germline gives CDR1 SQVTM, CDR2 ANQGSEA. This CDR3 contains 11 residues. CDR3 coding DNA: TGCAGCGTTGAAGATCGGGGTGCAGGGGTCTTC. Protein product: CSVEDRGAGVF.

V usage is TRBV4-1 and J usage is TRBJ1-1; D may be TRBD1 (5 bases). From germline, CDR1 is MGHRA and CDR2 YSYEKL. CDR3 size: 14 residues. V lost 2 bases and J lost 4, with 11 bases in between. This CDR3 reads CASSQPGRITEAFF. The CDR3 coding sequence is TGCGCCAGCAGCCAACCGGGACGGATCACTGAAGCTTTCTTT.

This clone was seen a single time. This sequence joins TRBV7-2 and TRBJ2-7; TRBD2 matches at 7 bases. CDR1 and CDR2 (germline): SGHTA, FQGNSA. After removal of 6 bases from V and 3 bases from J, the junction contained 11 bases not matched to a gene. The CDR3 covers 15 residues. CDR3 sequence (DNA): TGTGCCAGCAGGCCCCAACGGGACTATAGCTACGAGCAGTACTTC. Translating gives CASRPQRDYSYEQYF.